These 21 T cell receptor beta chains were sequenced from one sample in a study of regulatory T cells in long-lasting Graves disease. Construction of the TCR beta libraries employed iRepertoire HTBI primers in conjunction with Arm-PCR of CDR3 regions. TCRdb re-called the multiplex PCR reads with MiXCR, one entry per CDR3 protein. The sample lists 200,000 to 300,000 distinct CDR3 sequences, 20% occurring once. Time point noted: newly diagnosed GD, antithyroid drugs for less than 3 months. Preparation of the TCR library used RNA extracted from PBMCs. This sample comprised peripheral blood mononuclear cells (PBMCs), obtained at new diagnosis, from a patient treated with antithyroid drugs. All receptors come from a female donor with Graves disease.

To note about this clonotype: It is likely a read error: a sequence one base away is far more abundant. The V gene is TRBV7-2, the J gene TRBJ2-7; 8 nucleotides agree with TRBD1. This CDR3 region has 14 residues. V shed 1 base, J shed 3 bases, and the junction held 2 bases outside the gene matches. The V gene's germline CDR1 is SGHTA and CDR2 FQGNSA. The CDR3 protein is CASSLETGDYEQYF. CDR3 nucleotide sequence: TGTGCCAGCAGCTTAGAGACAGGGGACTACGAGCAGTACTTC.

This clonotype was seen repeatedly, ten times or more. CDR3 loop: CASSFSVQYF. DNA of the CDR3: TGTGCCAGCAGTTTTTCCGTGCAGTATTTT. The J gene is TRBJ2-3, the V gene TRBV12-3 or TRBV12-4, with unresolved D. The CDR3 totals 10 residues. Trimming took 3 bases from V and 11 from J, leaving 6 bases between them.

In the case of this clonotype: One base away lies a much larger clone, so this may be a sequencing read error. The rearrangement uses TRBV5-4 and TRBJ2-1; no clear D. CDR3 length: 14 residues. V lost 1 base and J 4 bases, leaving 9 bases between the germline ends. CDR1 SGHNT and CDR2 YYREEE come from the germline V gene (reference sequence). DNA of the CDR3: TGTGCCAGCAGCTTGACTGGCCGATACAATGAGCAGTTCTTC. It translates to CASSLTGRYNEQFF. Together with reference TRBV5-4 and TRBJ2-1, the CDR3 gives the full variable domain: ETGVTQSPTHLIKTRGQQVTLRCSSQSGHNTVSWYQQALGQGPQFIFQYYREEENGRGNFPPRFSGLQFPNYSSELNVNALELDDSALYLCASSLTGRYNEQFFGPGTRLTVL.

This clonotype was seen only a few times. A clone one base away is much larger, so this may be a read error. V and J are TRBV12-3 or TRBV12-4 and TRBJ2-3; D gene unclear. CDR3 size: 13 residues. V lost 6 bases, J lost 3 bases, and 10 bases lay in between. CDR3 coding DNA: TGTGCCAGCAGGACCTATAGGACAGATACGCAGTATTTT. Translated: CASRTYRTDTQYF.

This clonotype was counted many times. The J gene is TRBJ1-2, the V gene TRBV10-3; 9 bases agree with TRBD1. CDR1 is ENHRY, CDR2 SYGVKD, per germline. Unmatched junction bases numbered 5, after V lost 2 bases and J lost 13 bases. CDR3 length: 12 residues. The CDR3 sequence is CAISEGTGRCTF. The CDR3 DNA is TGTGCCATCAGTGAGGGGACAGGGAGATGCACCTTC.

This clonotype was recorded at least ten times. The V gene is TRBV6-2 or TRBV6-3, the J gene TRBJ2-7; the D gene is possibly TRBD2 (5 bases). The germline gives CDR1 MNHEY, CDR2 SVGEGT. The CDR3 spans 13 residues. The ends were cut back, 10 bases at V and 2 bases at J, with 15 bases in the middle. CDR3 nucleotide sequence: TGTGCCACTGTAGGGAGCGTTACCTACGAGCAGTACTTC. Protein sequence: CATVGSVTYEQYF.

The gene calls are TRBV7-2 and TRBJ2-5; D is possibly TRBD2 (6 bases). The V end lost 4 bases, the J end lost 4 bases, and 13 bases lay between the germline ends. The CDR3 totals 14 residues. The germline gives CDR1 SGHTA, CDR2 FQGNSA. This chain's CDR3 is CASSSMGAGETQYF. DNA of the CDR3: TGTGCCAGCAGCTCCATGGGAGCGGGAGAGACCCAGTACTTC.

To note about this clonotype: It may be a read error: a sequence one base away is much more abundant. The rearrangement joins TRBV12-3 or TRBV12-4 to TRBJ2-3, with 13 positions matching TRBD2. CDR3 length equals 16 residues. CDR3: CATLTSGGGNTGTQYF. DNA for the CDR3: TGTGCCACCCTAACTAGCGGGGGGGGAAACACAGGTACGCAGTATTTT.

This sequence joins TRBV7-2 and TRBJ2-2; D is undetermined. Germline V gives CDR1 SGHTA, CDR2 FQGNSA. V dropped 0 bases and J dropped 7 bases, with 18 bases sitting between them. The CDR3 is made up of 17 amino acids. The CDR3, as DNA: TGTGCCAGCAGCTTAGCTGTAATCGGAATGATGGGCGGGGAGCTGTTTTTT. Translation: CASSLAVIGMMGGELFF. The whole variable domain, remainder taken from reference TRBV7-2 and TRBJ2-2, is GAGVSQSPSNKVTEKGKDVELRCDPISGHTALYWYRQSLGQGLEFLIYFQGNSAPDKSGLPSDRFSAERTGGSVSTLTIQRTQQEDSAVYLCASSLAVIGMMGGELFFGEGSRLTVL.

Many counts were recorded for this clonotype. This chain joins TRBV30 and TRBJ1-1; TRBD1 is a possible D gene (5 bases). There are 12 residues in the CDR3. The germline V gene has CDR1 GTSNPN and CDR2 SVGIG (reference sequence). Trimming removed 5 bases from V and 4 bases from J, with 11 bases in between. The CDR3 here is CAWLRQRTEAFF. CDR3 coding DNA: TGTGCCTGGCTAAGACAGCGCACTGAAGCTTTCTTT.

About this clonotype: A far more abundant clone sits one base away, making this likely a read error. CDR3 DNA sequence: TGTGCCAGCGGCCCCGAAGGCAGGGCCTTACAGCCCCAGCATTTT. This translates into CASGPEGRALQPQHF. This chain connects TRBV7-2 to TRBJ1-5, with a weak D call TRBD1 (5 bases). Per germline, CDR1 SGHTA and CDR2 FQGNSA. V lost 8 bases and J lost 7, with 21 bases in between. The CDR3 extends over 15 amino acids.

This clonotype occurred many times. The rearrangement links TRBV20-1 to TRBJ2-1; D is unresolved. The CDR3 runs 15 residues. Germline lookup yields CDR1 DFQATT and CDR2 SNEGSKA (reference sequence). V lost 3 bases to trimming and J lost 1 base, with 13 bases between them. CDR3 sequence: CSARAEYGSYNEQFF. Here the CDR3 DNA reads TGCAGTGCTAGGGCGGAGTATGGATCCTACAATGAGCAGTTCTTC.

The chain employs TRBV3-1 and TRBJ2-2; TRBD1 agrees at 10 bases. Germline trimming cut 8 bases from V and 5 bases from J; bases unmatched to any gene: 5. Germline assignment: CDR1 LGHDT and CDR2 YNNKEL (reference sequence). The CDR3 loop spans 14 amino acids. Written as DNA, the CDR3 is TGTGCCAGCGGGGACAGGGGTGAGACCGGGGAGCTGTTTTTT. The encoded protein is CASGDRGETGELFF.

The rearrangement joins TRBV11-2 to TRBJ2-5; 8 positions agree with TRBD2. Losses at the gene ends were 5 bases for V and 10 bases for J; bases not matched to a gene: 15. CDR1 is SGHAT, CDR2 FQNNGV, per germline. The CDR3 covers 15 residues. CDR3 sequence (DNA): TGTGCCAGCAGCCTCTCTACCGGGCTAGCGGGCCTCCAGTACTTC. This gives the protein CASSLSTGLAGLQYF.

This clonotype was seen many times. The CDR3 spells CASSYPQLRAFF. CDR3 DNA: TGTGCCAGCAGTTACCCCCAATTGAGAGCTTTCTTT. The chain recombines TRBV6-2 or TRBV6-3 with TRBJ1-1; D is unresolved. Germline V lookup: CDR1 MNHEY, CDR2 SVGEGT. The length of the CDR3 is 12 residues. Trimming stripped 2 bases from V and 10 bases from J, with 11 bases between.

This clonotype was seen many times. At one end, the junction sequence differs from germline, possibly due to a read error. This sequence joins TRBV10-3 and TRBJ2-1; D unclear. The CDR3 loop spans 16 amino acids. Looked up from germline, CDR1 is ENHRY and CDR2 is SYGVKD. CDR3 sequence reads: CAISDSTFGSNNEQFF. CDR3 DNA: TGTGCCATCAGTGACTCCACTTTCGGCTCCAACAATGAGCAGTTCTTC.

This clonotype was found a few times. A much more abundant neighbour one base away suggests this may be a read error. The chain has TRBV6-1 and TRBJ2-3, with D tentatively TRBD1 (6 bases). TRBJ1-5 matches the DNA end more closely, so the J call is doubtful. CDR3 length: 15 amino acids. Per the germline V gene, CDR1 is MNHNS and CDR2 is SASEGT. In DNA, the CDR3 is TGTGCCAGCAGTCGCCGGGGACAACGCACAGATACGCAGCATTTT. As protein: CASSRRGQRTDTQHF.

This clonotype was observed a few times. The chain's CDR3 is CASSIRGGHNEQFF. The CDR3 DNA is TGTGCCAGTAGTATTCGGGGCGGGCACAATGAGCAGTTCTTC. The chain uses TRBV19 and TRBJ2-1; D might be TRBD1 or TRBD2, each matching 5 bases. The CDR3 has 14 amino acids. Trimming removed 3 bases at V and 5 bases at J, with 11 bases between. Germline assignment: CDR1 LNHDA and CDR2 SQIVND (reference sequence).

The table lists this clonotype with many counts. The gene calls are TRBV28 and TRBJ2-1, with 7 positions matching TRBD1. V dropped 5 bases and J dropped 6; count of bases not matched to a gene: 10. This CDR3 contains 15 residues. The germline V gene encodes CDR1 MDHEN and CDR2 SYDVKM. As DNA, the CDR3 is TGTGCCAGCAGTCGGCCGGGACAGCGGATCAATGAGCAGTTCTTC. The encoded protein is CASSRPGQRINEQFF.

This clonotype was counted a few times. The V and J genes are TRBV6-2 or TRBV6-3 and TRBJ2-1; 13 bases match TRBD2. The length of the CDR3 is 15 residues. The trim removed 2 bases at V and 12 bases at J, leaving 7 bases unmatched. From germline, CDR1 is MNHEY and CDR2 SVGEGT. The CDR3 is CASSYLLAGGRGQFF. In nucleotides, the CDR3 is TGTGCCAGCAGTTACCTACTAGCGGGAGGGAGGGGGCAGTTCTTC.

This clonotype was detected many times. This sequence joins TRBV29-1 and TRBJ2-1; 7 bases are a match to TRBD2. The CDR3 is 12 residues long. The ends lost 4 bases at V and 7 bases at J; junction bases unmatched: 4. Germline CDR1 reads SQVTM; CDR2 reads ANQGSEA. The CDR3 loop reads CSVGGGGNEQFF. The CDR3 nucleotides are TGCAGCGTTGGCGGGGGAGGGAATGAGCAGTTCTTC.